The T cell receptor beta chain under discussion was sequenced for a study of technical replicates of blood from several donors. This clone was found once. TCRdb keeps only in-frame clones here, not all; method: immunoSEQ multiplex PCR. The table has around 70,000 clones, approximately 94% seen once; the top ten hold approximately 0.4%. The CDR3 has 13 amino acids. Germline CDR1 reads MNHEY; CDR2 reads SMNVEV (reference sequence). Trimming stripped 6 bases from V and 7 bases from J, with 13 bases between. V is TRBV27 and J is TRBJ2-1; tentatively, D is TRBD2 (5 bases). Source material: T cells isolated from PBMCs. This clonotype was sampled from a human donor in good health. The DNA for the CDR3 is TGTGCCAGCAGCCAACTAGTTTTGAATGAGCAGTTCTTC. It translates to CASSQLVLNEQFF.